The 16 T cell receptor beta chains listed next were all sequenced from one sample in a study of control samples from healthy donors and cancer patients. Here immunoSEQ multiplex PCR was the method, and the copy in TCRdb shows in-frame clones only, minus some. Here the sample spans about 85,000 clones, 85% to 90% being singletons. Sequenced material: blood. The origin of the receptors is a woman aged 60-70 years in good health.

This clone was seen only a few times. This chain connects TRBV7-9 to TRBJ1-6; D not certain. V lost 5 bases to trimming and J lost 7 bases, with 12 bases between them. Germline V gives CDR1 SEHNR, CDR2 FQNEAQ (reference sequence). This CDR3 has 14 amino acids. CDR3 DNA sequence: TGTGCCAGCAGCCCGAAGGGCGTCAATTCACCCCTCCACTTT. Translating gives CASSPKGVNSPLHF.

The chain has TRBV4-3 and TRBJ1-2; maybe TRBD1 (6 bases). This CDR3 spans 16 amino acids. In germline, CDR1 is LGHNA, CDR2 YSLEER. V lost 0 bases and J lost 4, with 15 bases in between. CDR3 protein: CASSQDRAGDSYGYTF. The CDR3 nucleotides read TGCGCCAGCAGCCAAGATCGGGCAGGGGATAGCTATGGCTACACCTTC.

The V call is TRBV9, the J call TRBJ2-1; D perhaps matches TRBD2 (5 bases). Trimming took off 4 bases at V and 3 bases at J, with 14 bases between the two ends. Looked up from germline, CDR1 is SGDLS and CDR2 is YYNGEE. The CDR3 has 15 residues. Here the CDR3 DNA reads TGTGCCAGCAGCCCCGGGGTAGCACGCTACAATGAGCAGTTCTTC. It specifies CASSPGVARYNEQFF.

The DNA of the CDR3 is TGTGCCAGTAACGGGGGGCCCTCCGTGGGGGGGGCCAACGTCCTGACTTTC. Translating gives CASNGGPSVGGANVLTF. The chain has TRBV19 and TRBJ2-6, with D maybe TRBD2 (7 bases). Per the germline V gene, CDR1 is LNHDA and CDR2 is SQIVND (reference sequence). V lost 7 bases and J lost 4, with 20 bases in between. This CDR3 contains 17 residues. The full variable domain, with the rest looked up from reference TRBV19 and TRBJ2-6, is DGGITQSPKYLFRKEGQNVTLSCEQNLNHDAMYWYRQDPGQGLRLIYYSQIVNDFQKGDIAEGYSVSREKKESFPLTVTSAQKNPTAFYLCASNGGPSVGGANVLTFGAGSRLTVL.

This chain connects TRBV7-8 to TRBJ1-2, with D possibly TRBD1 on 6 matching bases. From germline, CDR1 is SGHVS and CDR2 FQNEAQ. V was pared by 1 base and J by 6 bases, with 12 bases between. The CDR3 totals 14 residues. In nucleotides, the CDR3 is TGTGCCAGCAGCTTAGTAGGGGGGATCGATGGCTACACCTTC. Its translation is CASSLVGGIDGYTF.

This clone appeared once. CDR3 region: CASSNTKLGGGNEQFF. In nucleotides, the CDR3 is TGTGCCAGCAGCAATACTAAGCTCGGCGGGGGTAATGAGCAGTTCTTC. The chain combines TRBV3-1 (or the pseudogene TRBV3-2) with TRBJ2-1, with TRBD2 matching over 7 bases. This CDR3 has 16 residues. Germline V gene sequence: CDR1 LGHDT, CDR2 YNNKEL (reference sequence). V gave up 5 bases and J gave up 7 bases; unmatched junction bases: 14.

The chain carries TRBV19 and TRBJ1-2; D ambiguous. Germline CDR1 LNHDA, CDR2 SQIVND (reference sequence). V was trimmed by 3 bases and J by 0 bases, leaving 8 bases between them. The CDR3 consists of 14 residues. For the CDR3, the DNA is TGTGCCAGTAGTATTGGCAGTGCTAACTATGGCTACACCTTC. Residues: CASSIGSANYGYTF.

The chain links TRBV4-3 to TRBJ2-3; TRBD2 matches at 10 bases. This CDR3 contains 17 residues. V was clipped by 1 base and J by 0 bases; unmatched bases: 4. CDR1 and CDR2 from the germline V gene are LGHNA and YSLEER. CDR3 amino acids: CASSQGVGLASTDTQYF. In nucleotides, the CDR3 is TGCGCCAGCAGCCAAGGGGTGGGACTAGCGAGCACAGATACGCAGTATTTT.

The rearrangement links TRBV2 to TRBJ2-2; D unclear. CDR1 is SNHLY, CDR2 FYNNEI, per germline. Trimming cost V 2 bases and J 7 bases, with 2 bases left between them. This CDR3 is 11 amino acids long. The DNA for the CDR3 is TGTGCCAGCAGTGAAAACGGGGAGCTGTTTTTT. Translation: CASSENGELFF.

The chain uses TRBV7-9 and TRBJ1-6; D is undetermined. The V end lost 5 bases, the J end lost 5 bases, and 10 bases lay between the germline ends. The CDR3 has 14 residues. Germline CDR1 is SEHNR and CDR2 is FQNEAQ (reference sequence). The chain's CDR3 is CASSTGLNNSPLHF. As DNA, the CDR3 is TGTGCCAGCAGCACCGGACTGAATAATTCACCCCTCCACTTT.

The rearrangement joins TRBV20-1 to TRBJ2-1; D not certain. Germline values: CDR1 DFQATT, CDR2 SNEGSKA (reference sequence). The CDR3 has 11 residues. The germline V and J ends were trimmed by 5 bases and 4 bases, with 6 bases remaining between them. Written as DNA, the CDR3 is TGCAGTGCTTCCGGGTACAATGAGCAGTTCTTC. Protein product: CSASGYNEQFF.

The sample holds one count of this clone. The V gene is TRBV12-3 or TRBV12-4, the J gene TRBJ2-5; D possibly corresponds to TRBD1 (5 bases). The CDR3 contains 13 residues. Between the trimmed V and J ends, which lost 4 bases and 4 bases, there was a span of 10 bases. CDR3 sequence reads: CASSSDSAETQYF. CDR3 bases: TGTGCCAGCAGTTCCGACAGCGCAGAGACCCAGTACTTC.

The rearrangement uses TRBV7-2 and TRBJ1-3; D is unclear. Germline V gene data show CDR1 as SGHTA and CDR2 as FQGNSA. Trimming took 1 base from V and 11 from J, leaving 9 bases between them. The CDR3 length is 12 residues. The CDR3: CASSLDSRAIYF. The CDR3 coding sequence is TGTGCCAGCAGCTTAGACAGTCGGGCCATATATTTT. The entire variable domain, with the rest obtained from reference TRBV7-2 and TRBJ1-3, is as follows: GAGVSQSPSNKVTEKGKDVELRCDPISGHTALYWYRQSLGQGLEFLIYFQGNSAPDKSGLPSDRFSAERTGGSVSTLTIQRTQQEDSAVYLCASSLDSRAIYFGEGSWLTVV.

J is TRBJ2-1 and V is TRBV7-2; D is uncertain. This CDR3 is 16 amino acids long. Trimming took 2 bases from V and 0 from J, leaving 11 bases between them. Per the germline V gene, CDR1 is SGHTA and CDR2 is FQGNSA. The CDR3 spells CASSLIGSRSYNEQFF. The CDR3, as DNA: TGTGCCAGCAGCTTAATCGGTTCCCGCTCCTACAATGAGCAGTTCTTC.

The V call is TRBV27, the J call TRBJ1-4; D is uncertain. This CDR3 contains 14 residues. In germline, CDR1 is MNHEY, CDR2 SMNVEV (reference sequence). Trimming left V 6 bases short and J 7 bases short, with 15 bases between. CDR3 coding DNA: TGTGCCAGCAGCCTCAACCCCTCCGGTGAAAAACTGTTTTTT. Its translation is CASSLNPSGEKLFF. The full variable domain, its missing parts supplied by reference TRBV27 and TRBJ1-4, is EAQVTQNPRYLITVTGKKLTVTCSQNMNHEYMSWYRQDPGLGLRQIYYSMNVEVTDKGDVPEGYKVSRKEKRNFPLILESPSPNQTSLYFCASSLNPSGEKLFFGSGTQLSVL.

The chain uses TRBV5-1 and TRBJ2-5, with 10 positions matching TRBD2. Germline CDR1 SGHRS, CDR2 YFSETQ. The CDR3 contains 15 residues. V lost 3 bases and J lost 1; bases outside the gene matches: 3. CDR3 sequence reads: CASSWGLASQETQYF. The CDR3 DNA reads as TGCGCCAGCAGCTGGGGACTAGCGTCCCAAGAGACCCAGTACTTC.